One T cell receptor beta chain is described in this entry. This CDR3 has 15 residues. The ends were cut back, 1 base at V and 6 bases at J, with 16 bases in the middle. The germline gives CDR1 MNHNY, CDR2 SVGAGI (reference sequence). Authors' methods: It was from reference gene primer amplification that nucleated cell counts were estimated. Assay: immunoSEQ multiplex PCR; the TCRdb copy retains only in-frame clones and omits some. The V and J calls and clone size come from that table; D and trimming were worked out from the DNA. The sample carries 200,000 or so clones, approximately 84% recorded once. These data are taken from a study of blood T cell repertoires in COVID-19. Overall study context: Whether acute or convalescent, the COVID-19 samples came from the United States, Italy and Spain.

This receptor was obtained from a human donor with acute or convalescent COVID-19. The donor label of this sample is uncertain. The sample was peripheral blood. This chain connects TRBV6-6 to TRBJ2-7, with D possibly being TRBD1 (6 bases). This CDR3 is CASSYFNREGGEQYF. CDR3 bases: TGTGCCAGCAGTTACTTTAACAGGGAAGGAGGCGAGCAGTACTTC.